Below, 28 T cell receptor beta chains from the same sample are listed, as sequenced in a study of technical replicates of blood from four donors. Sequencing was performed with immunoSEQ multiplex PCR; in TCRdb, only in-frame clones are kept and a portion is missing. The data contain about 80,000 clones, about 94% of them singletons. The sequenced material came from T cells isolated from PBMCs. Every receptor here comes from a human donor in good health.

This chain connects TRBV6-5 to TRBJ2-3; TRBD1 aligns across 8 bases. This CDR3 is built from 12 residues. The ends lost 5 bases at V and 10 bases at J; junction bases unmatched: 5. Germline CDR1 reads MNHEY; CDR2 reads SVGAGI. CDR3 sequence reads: CASSKDRDPQYF. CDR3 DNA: TGTGCCAGCAGTAAGGACAGGGATCCGCAGTATTTT.

Here the CDR3 reads CASSQDKTSGSTDTQYF. The CDR3 region has the DNA TGCGCCAGCAGCCAAGATAAAACTAGCGGGAGCACAGATACGCAGTATTTT. The chain employs TRBV4-3 and TRBJ2-3, with 9 bases matching TRBD2. Germline trimming cut 0 bases from V and 0 bases from J; bases unmatched to any gene: 4. The germline V gene has CDR1 LGHNA and CDR2 YSLEER. The CDR3 runs 17 residues.

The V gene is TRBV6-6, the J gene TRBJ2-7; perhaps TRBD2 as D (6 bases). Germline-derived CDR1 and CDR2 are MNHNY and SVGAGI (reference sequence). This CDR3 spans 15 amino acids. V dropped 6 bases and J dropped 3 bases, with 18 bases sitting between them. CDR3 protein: CASRFFYPGDYEQYF. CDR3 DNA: TGTGCCAGCAGGTTTTTTTATCCGGGGGACTACGAGCAGTACTTC.

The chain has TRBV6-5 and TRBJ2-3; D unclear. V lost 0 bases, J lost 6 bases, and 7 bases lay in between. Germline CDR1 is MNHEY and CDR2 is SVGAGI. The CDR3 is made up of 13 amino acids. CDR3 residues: CASSYSRSDTQYF. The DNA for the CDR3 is TGTGCCAGCAGTTACTCGAGGAGCGATACGCAGTATTTT.

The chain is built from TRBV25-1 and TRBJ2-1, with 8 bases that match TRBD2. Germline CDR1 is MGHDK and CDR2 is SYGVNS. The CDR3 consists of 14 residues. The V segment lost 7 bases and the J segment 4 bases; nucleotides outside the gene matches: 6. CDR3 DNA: TGTGCCAGCAATAGCGGGACCTGGTACAATGAGCAGTTCTTC. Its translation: CASNSGTWYNEQFF.

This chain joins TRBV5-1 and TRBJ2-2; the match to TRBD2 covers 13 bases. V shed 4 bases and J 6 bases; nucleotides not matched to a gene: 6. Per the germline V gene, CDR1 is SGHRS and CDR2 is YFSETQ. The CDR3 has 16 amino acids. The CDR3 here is CASSPLTSGRAGELFF. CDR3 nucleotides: TGCGCCAGCAGCCCGTTAACTAGCGGGAGGGCCGGGGAGCTGTTTTTT.

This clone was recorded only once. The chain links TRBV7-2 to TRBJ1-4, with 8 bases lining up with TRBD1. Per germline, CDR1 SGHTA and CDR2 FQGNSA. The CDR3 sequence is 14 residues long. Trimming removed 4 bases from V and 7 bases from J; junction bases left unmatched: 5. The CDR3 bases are TGTGCCAGCAGCTCAGGGGGCTCGGGTGAAAAACTGTTTTTT. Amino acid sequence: CASSSGGSGEKLFF.

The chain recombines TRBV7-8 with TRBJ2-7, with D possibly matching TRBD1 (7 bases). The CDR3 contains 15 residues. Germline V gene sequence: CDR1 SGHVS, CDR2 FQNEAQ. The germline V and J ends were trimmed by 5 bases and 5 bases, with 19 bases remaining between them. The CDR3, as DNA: TGTGCCAGCAGCGGAGGGACAGCCAGACGCAACGAGCAGTACTTC. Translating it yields CASSGGTARRNEQYF.

The CDR3 is CASSLGGTGSYEQYF. CDR3 DNA sequence: TGTGCCAGCAGCTTAGGCGGGACAGGGTCCTACGAGCAGTACTTC. The chain combines TRBV7-2 with TRBJ2-7; 9 positions match TRBD1. The CDR3 covers 15 residues. Trimming cost V 1 base and J 1 base; bases outside gene matches: 2. Germline V gives CDR1 SGHTA, CDR2 FQGNSA.

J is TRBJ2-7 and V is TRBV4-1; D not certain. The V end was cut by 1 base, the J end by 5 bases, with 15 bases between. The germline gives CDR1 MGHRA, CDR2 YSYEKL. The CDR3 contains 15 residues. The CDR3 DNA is TGCGCCAGCAGCCAAGTACTATCTGAATCGAACGAGCAGTACTTC. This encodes CASSQVLSESNEQYF.

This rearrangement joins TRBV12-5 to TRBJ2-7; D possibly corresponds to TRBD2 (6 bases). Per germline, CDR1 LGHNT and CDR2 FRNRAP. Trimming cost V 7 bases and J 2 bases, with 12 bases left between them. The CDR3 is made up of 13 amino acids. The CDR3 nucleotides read TGTGCTAGTGTGGAGGGCAGGACCTACGAGCAGTACTTC. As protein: CASVEGRTYEQYF.

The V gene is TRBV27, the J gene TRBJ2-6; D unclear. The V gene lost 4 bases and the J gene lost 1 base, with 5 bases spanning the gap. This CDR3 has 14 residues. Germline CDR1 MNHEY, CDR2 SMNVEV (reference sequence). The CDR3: CASSWASGANVLTF. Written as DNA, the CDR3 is TGTGCCAGCAGTTGGGCTTCTGGGGCCAACGTCCTGACTTTC.

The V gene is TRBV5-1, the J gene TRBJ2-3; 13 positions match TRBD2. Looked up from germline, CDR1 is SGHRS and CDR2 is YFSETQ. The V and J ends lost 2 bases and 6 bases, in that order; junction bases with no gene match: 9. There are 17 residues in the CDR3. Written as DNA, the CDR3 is TGCGCCAGCAGCTTCGGAGGACTAGCGGGAGAGGGGGATACGCAGTATTTT. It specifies CASSFGGLAGEGDTQYF.

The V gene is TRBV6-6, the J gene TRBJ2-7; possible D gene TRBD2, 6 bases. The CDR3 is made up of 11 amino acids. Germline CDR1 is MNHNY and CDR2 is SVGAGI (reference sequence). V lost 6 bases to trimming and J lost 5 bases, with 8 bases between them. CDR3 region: CASRRRDEQYF. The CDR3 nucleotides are TGTGCCAGCAGGAGGAGGGACGAGCAGTACTTC.

The chain's CDR3 is CASSLPGRKGPEAFF. As DNA, the CDR3 is TGTGCCAGCAGCCTACCAGGGAGGAAGGGTCCTGAAGCTTTCTTT. The chain is built from TRBV4-2 and TRBJ1-1; weak D call: TRBD1 (5 bases). V was clipped by 4 bases and J by 6 bases, with 18 bases between them. Germline assignment: CDR1 LGHNA and CDR2 YNFKEQ. This CDR3 is built from 15 residues.

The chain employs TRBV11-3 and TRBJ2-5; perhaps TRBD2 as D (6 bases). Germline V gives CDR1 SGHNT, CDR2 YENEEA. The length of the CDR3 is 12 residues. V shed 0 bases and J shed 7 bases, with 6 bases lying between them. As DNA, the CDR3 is TGTGCCAGCAGCTTAGATAGCGGGACCCAGTACTTC. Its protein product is CASSLDSGTQYF. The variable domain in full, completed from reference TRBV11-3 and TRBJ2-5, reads EAGVVQSPRYKIIEKKQPVAFWCNPISGHNTLYWYLQNLGQGPELLIRYENEEAVDDSQLPKDRFSAERLKGVDSTLKIQPAELGDSAVYLCASSLDSGTQYFGPGTRLLVL.

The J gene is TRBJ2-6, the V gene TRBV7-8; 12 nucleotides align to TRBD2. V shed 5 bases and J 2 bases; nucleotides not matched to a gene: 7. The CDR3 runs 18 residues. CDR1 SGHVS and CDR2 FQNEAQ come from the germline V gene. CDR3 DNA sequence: TGTGCCAGCAGCCAGGGACTAGCGGGCCCACCTGGGGCCAACGTCCTGACTTTC. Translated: CASSQGLAGPPGANVLTF.

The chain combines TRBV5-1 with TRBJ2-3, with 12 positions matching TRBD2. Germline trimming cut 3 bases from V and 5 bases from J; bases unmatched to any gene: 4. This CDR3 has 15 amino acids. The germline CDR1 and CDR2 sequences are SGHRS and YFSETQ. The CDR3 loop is CASSSLAGGVDTQYF. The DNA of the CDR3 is TGCGCCAGCAGCTCCCTAGCGGGAGGGGTAGATACGCAGTATTTT.

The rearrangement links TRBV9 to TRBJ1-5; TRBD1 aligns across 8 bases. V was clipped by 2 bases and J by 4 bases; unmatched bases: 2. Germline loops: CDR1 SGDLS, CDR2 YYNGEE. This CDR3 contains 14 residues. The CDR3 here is CASSVGQGNQPQHF. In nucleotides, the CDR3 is TGTGCCAGCAGCGTTGGACAGGGAAATCAGCCCCAGCATTTT.

For the CDR3, the DNA is TGCGCCAGCAGGCGACCCGGGACTAGCTCTGAGACCCAGTACTTC. Its protein is CASRRPGTSSETQYF. The rearrangement joins TRBV5-1 to TRBJ2-5; 9 bases fit TRBD2. V lost 5 bases, J lost 5 bases, and 10 bases stayed unmatched. The germline gives CDR1 SGHRS, CDR2 YFSETQ. CDR3 length equals 15 residues. Looking up the rest from reference TRBV5-1 and TRBJ2-5 gives the full variable domain: KAGVTQTPRYLIKTRGQQVTLSCSPISGHRSVSWYQQTPGQGLQFLFEYFSETQRNKGNFPGRFSGRQFSNSRSEMNVSTLELGDSALYLCASRRPGTSSETQYFGPGTRLLVL.

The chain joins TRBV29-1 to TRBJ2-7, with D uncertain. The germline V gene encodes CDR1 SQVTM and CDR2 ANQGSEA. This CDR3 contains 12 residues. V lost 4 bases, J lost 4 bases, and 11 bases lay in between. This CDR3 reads CSVVSLVYEQYF. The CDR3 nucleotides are TGCAGCGTTGTTAGTCTCGTGTACGAGCAGTACTTC.

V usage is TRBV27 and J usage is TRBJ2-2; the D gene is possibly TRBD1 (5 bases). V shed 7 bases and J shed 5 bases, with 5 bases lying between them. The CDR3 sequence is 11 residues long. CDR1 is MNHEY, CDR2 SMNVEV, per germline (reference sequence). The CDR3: CASKGTGELFF. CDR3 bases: TGTGCCAGCAAGGGGACCGGGGAGCTGTTTTTT.

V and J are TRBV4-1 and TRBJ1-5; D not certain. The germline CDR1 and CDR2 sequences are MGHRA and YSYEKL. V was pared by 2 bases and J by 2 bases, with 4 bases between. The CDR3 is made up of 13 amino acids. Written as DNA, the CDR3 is TGCGCCAGCAGCCAATTAGGCAATCAGCCCCAGCATTTT. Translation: CASSQLGNQPQHF.

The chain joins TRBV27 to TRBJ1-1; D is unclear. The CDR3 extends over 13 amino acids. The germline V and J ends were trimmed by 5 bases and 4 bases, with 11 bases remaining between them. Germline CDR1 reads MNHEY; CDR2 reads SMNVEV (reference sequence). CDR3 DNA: TGTGCCAGCAGTCCCAATCGGGGCACTGAAGCTTTCTTT. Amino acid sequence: CASSPNRGTEAFF.

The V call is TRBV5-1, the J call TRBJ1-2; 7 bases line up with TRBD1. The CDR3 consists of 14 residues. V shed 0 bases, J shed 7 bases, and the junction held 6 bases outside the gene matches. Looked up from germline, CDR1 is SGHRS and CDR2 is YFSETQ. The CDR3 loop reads CASSLGGQEFGYTF. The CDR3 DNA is TGCGCCAGCAGCTTGGGAGGACAGGAGTTTGGCTACACCTTC.

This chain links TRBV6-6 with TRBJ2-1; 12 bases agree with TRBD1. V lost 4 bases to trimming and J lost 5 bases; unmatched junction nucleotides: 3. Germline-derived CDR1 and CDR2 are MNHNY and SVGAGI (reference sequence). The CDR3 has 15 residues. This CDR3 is CASSWGQGANNEQFF. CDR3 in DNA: TGTGCCAGCAGTTGGGGACAGGGGGCGAACAATGAGCAGTTCTTC.

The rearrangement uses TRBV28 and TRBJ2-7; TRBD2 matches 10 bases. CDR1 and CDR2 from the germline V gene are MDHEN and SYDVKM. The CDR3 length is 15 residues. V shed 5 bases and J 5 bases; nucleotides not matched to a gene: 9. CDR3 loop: CASSDFSGRPHEQYF. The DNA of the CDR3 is TGTGCCAGCAGTGATTTTAGCGGGAGGCCCCACGAGCAGTACTTC. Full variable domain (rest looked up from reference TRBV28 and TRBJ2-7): DVKVTQSSRYLVKRTGEKVFLECVQDMDHENMFWYRQDPGLGLRLIYFSYDVKMKEKGDIPEGYSVSREKKERFSLILESASTNQTSMYLCASSDFSGRPHEQYFGPGTRLTVT.

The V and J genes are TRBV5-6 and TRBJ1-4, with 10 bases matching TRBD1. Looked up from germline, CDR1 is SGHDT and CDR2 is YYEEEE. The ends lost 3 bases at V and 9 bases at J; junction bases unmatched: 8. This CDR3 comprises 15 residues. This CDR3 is CASSSTGGPGQKLFF. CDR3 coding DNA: TGTGCCAGCAGCTCGACAGGGGGCCCCGGTCAAAAACTGTTTTTT.